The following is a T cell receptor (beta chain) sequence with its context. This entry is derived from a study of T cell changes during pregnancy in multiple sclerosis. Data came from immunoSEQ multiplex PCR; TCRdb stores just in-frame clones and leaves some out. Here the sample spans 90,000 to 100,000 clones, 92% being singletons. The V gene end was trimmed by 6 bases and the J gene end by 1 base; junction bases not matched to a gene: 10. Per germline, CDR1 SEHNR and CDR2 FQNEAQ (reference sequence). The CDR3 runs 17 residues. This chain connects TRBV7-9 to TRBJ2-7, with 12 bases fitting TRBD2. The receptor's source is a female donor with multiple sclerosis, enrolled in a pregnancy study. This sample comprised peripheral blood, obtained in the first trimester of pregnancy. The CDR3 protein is CASRPGTSGRSSYEQYF. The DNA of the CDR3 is TGTGCCAGCAGACCAGGAACTAGCGGGAGGTCATCCTACGAGCAGTACTTC. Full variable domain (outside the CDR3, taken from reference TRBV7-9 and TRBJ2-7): DTGVSQNPRHKITKRGQNVTFRCDPISEHNRLYWYRQTLGQGPEFLTYFQNEAQLEKSRLLSDRFSAERPKGSFSTLEIQRTEQGDSAMYLCASRPGTSGRSSYEQYFGPGTRLTVT.